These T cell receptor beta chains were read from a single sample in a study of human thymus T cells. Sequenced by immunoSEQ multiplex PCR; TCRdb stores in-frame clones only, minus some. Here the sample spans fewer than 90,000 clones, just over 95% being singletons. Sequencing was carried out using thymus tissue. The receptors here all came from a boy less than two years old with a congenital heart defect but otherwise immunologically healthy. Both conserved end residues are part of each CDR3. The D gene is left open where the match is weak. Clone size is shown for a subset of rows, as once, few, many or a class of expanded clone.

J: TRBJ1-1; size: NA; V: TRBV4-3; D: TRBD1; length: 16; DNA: TGCGCCAGCAGCCAAGAGAGGACAGGGAGAATAACTGAAGCTTTCTTT; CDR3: CASSQERTGRITEAFF
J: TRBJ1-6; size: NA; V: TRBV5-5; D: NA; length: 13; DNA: TGTGCCAGCAGCTTGGGACAGAGGACACCCCTCCACTTT; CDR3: CASSLGQRTPLHF
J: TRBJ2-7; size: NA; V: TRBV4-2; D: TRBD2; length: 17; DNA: TGTGCCAGCAGCCCGCCCCCGACTAGCGGGGGCTCCTACGAGCAGTACTTC; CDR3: CASSPPPTSGGSYEQYF
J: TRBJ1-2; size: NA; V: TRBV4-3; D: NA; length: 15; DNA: TGCGCCAGCAGCCAAGGACCCTTTGGGCTCTATGGCTACACCTTC; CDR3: CASSQGPFGLYGYTF
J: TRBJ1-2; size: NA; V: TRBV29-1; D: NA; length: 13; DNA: TGCAGCGTGAGGGAGGAGGCGGGGCAAGGCTACACCTTC; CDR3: CSVREEAGQGYTF
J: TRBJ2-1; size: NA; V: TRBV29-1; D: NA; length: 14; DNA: TGCAGCGTTGGGACAGCCCCGTCCTACAATGAGCAGTTCTTC; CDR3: CSVGTAPSYNEQFF
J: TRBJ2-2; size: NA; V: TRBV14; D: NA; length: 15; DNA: TGTGCCAGCAGCCAAGGCAGGGCCTCGACCGGGGAGCTGTTTTTT; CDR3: CASSQGRASTGELFF
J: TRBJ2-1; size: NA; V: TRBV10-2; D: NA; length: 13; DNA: TGCGCCAGCAGTACCTTGACTTCCGGACCGCAGTTCTTC; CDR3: CASSTLTSGPQFF
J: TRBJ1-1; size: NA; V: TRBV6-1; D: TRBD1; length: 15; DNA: TGTGCCAGCAGTGAAAAAGAGACAGGGCCGTCGGAAGCTTTCTTT; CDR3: CASSEKETGPSEAFF
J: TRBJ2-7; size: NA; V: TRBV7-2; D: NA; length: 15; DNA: TGTGCCAGCAGTCCTCTAGCGAGGAGTTCCTACGAGCAGTACTTC; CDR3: CASSPLARSSYEQYF
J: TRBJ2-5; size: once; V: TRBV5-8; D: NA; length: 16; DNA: TGTGCCAGCAGCTGGCGGGGGCGGGGGAGACAAGAGACCCAGTACTTC; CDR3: CASSWRGRGRQETQYF
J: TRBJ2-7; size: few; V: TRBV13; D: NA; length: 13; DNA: TGTGCCAGCAGCTTAAAAAGCCCCGGAGAGCAGTACTTC; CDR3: CASSLKSPGEQYF
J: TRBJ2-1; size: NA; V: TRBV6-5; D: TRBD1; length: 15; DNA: TGTGCCAGCACTCCAAAGGGACAGGCCTACAATGAGCAGTTCTTC; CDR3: CASTPKGQAYNEQFF
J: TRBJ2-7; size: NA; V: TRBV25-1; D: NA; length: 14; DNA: TGTGCCAGCAGTTCGGGACAAGGGGTCTATGGGCAGTACTTC; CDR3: CASSSGQGVYGQYF
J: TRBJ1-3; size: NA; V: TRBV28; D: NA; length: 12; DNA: TGTGCCAGCAGTTATCCCAGACGGGGGATATATTTT; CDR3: CASSYPRRGIYF
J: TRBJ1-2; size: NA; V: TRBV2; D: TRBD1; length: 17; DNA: TGTGCCAGCAGTGAAGCGACCAATCAGACAGGGAACTATGGCTACACCTTC; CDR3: CASSEATNQTGNYGYTF
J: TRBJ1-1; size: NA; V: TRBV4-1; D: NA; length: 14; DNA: TGCGCCAGCAGCCAAGTGGGGGGAAGGACTGAAGCTTTCTTT; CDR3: CASSQVGGRTEAFF
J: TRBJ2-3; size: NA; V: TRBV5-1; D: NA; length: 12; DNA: TGCGCCAGCAGCTTAGGACAGGATACGCAGTATTTT; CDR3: CASSLGQDTQYF
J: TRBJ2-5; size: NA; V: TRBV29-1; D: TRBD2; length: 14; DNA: TGCAGCGTTGAAACCCTAGCGGGGATAGAGACCCAGTACTTC; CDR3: CSVETLAGIETQYF
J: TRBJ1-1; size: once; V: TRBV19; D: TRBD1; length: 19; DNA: TGTGCCAGTAGTCTGATGGGGAGGGGGCGAAATACCTTGAACACTGAAGCTTTCTTT; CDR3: CASSLMGRGRNTLNTEAFF
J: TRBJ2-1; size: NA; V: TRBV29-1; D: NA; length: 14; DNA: TGCAGCGTTGGTGGGGTGGGGTCCTACAATGAGCAGTTCTTC; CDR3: CSVGGVGSYNEQFF
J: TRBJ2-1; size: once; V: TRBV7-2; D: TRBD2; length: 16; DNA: TGTGCCAGCAGCCCGCCCTACGGGGGGGGCTACAATGAGCAGTTCTTC; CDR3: CASSPPYGGGYNEQFF
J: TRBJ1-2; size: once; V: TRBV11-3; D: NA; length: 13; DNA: TGTGCCAGCAGCTTTGAGGGGATAGATGGCTACACCTTC; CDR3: CASSFEGIDGYTF
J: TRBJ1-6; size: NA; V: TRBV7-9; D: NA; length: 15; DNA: TGTGCCAGCAGCTTAGGAGGGGATGGATACTCACCCCTCCACTTT; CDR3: CASSLGGDGYSPLHF
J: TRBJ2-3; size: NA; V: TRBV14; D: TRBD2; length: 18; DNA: TGTGCCAGCAGCCAAGAGGTATCTATGGAGCGGGACACAGATACGCAGTATTTT; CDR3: CASSQEVSMERDTDTQYF
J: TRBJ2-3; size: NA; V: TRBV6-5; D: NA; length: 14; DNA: TGTGCCAGCAGTACGGGGCAGGGGACAGATACGCAGTATTTT; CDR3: CASSTGQGTDTQYF
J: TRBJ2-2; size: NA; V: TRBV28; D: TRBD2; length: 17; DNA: TGTGCCAGCAGTTGTGCGCCGGGACTAGCGGTAACCGGGGAGCTGTTTTTT; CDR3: CASSCAPGLAVTGELFF
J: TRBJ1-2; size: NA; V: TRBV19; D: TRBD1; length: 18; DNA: TGTGCCAGTAGTATTTTACGGGGACAGACCGAATCTAACTATGGCTACACCTTC; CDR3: CASSILRGQTESNYGYTF